Listed below are T cell receptor beta chains from one sample, sequenced in a study of blood T cell repertoires in COVID-19. Data came from immunoSEQ multiplex PCR; TCRdb stores just in-frame clones and leaves some out. The sample holds fewer than 350,000 clones, roughly 93% seen once. The sample was PBMCs or T cells enriched from blood (not recorded which). The receptor source for this set is a middle-aged woman with acute COVID-19. Both conserved end residues are part of each CDR3. The D gene is left open where the match is weak. Only part of the rows carry a size: once, few, many, or a class if the clone is expanded.

J,V,D,size,CDR3,DNA
TRBJ1-1,TRBV11-3,NA,NA,CASSYEFRTRNTEAFF,TGTGCCAGCAGCTACGAGTTTAGGACAAGGAACACTGAAGCTTTCTTT
TRBJ2-3,TRBV28,NA,NA,CASSLFSLKSTDTQYF,TGTGCCAGCAGTTTATTTTCACTCAAGAGCACAGATACGCAGTATTTT
TRBJ1-1,TRBV5-6,NA,NA,CASSLKDRLNTEAFF,TGTGCCAGCAGCCTGAAGGACAGATTGAACACTGAAGCTTTCTTT
TRBJ1-3,TRBV19,NA,NA,CASSIGGGFSGNTIYF,TGTGCCAGTAGTATTGGGGGCGGATTCTCTGGAAACACCATATATTTT
TRBJ1-4,TRBV19,NA,NA,CASSIETRQNEKLFF,TGTGCCAGTAGTATCGAGACAAGACAGAATGAAAAACTGTTTTTT
TRBJ1-4,TRBV3-1/TRBV3-2,NA,NA,CASSQVPPANEKLFF,TGTGCCAGCAGCCAAGTCCCCCCGGCTAATGAAAAACTGTTTTTT
TRBJ1-6,TRBV24-1,TRBD1,once,CATRPPQLKGQAANSPLHF,TGTGCCACCAGGCCACCACAATTAAAGGGACAGGCGGCTAATTCACCCCTCCACTTT
TRBJ2-3,TRBV5-1,TRBD1,once,CASLRGKTGEDTQYF,TGCGCCAGCCTCAGAGGCAAGACAGGGGAAGATACGCAGTATTTT
TRBJ2-7,TRBV7-8,NA,NA,CASSRSYEQYF,TGTGCCAGCAGCCGCAGCTACGAGCAGTACTTC
TRBJ2-3,TRBV7-2,NA,NA,CASSLPPRRSATQYF,TGTGCCAGCAGCTTACCCCCCCGCCGTAGCGCTACGCAGTATTTT
TRBJ1-6,TRBV11-2,NA,NA,CASSLRLRGSSYNSPLHF,TGTGCCAGCAGCTTAAGATTACGGGGGAGCTCCTATAATTCACCCCTCCACTTT
TRBJ1-5,TRBV19,TRBD1,NA,CASSMPDREDQPQHF,TGTGCCAGTAGTATGCCGGACAGGGAAGATCAGCCCCAGCATTTT
TRBJ2-1,TRBV5-4,TRBD2,NA,CASSLAGTKGYNEQFF,TGTGCCAGCAGCTTAGCTGGGACTAAGGGTTACAATGAGCAGTTCTTC
TRBJ1-2,TRBV28,NA,NA,CASRDTSNYGYTF,TGTGCCAGCCGGGACACCTCTAACTATGGCTACACCTTC
TRBJ1-5,TRBV11-2,NA,once,CASSLGSGQPQHF,TGTGCCAGCAGCTTAGGGTCGGGTCAGCCCCAGCATTTT
TRBJ1-2,TRBV25-1,NA,NA,CASKRTGYGYTF,TGTGCCAGCAAGCGAACAGGGTATGGCTACACCTTC
TRBJ1-1,TRBV5-1,TRBD1,NA,CASSFGQGTNTEAFF,TGCGCCAGCAGCTTTGGACAGGGGACGAACACTGAAGCTTTCTTT
TRBJ2-1,TRBV5-6,TRBD2,NA,CASSVRLAGGLEQFF,TGTGCCAGCAGCGTAAGACTAGCGGGAGGGCTTGAGCAGTTCTTC
TRBJ1-1,TRBV6-5,TRBD1,few,CASSSTTGGAFF,TGTGCCAGCAGTTCCACGACAGGGGGAGCTTTCTTT
TRBJ2-6,TRBV28,TRBD1,NA,CASTDRAISGANVLTF,TGTGCCAGCACCGACAGGGCTATCTCTGGGGCCAACGTCCTGACTTTC
TRBJ1-4,TRBV7-2,TRBD1,NA,CASSFGTGGTKQEKLFF,TGTGCCAGCAGCTTCGGGACAGGGGGAACTAAACAAGAAAAACTGTTTTTT
TRBJ1-5,TRBV5-5,NA,NA,CASSLGRALNQPQHF,TGTGCCAGCAGCTTGGGGAGGGCGCTTAACCAGCCCCAGCATTTT
TRBJ2-2,TRBV14,TRBD1,few,CASSRQGPNTGELFF,TGTGCCAGCAGCCGACAGGGACCGAACACCGGGGAGCTGTTTTTT
TRBJ1-1,TRBV6-5,NA,NA,CASSYSPAETEAFF,TGTGCCAGCAGTTATTCCCCAGCGGAGACTGAAGCTTTCTTT
TRBJ2-1,TRBV19,NA,NA,CASSIDRGGNNEQFF,TGTGCCAGTAGTATAGATCGAGGGGGTAACAATGAGCAGTTCTTC
TRBJ2-5,TRBV29-1,NA,NA,CSVEGWAGETQYF,TGCAGCGTTGAGGGTTGGGCAGGGGAGACCCAGTACTTC
TRBJ2-6,TRBV7-8,TRBD1,NA,CASSSGTGASGANVLTF,TGTGCCAGCAGCTCCGGGACAGGGGCCTCTGGGGCCAACGTCCTGACTTTC
TRBJ2-1,TRBV2,TRBD2,NA,CASSVLAGGNEQFF,TGTGCCAGCAGTGTGCTAGCGGGGGGTAATGAGCAGTTCTTC
TRBJ2-5,TRBV6-2/TRBV6-3,NA,NA,CASSDPGTGAAQYF,TGTGCCAGCAGCGACCCCGGGACTGGCGCGGCCCAGTACTTC
TRBJ1-3,TRBV18,TRBD1,NA,CASSPGQGAAKDTIYF,TGTGCCAGCTCACCGGGACAGGGGGCCGCGAAGGACACCATATATTTT
TRBJ2-3,TRBV2,NA,NA,CASSEQGLSTDTQYF,TGTGCCAGCAGTGAGCAAGGACTAAGCACAGATACGCAGTATTTT
TRBJ2-2,TRBV7-3,TRBD2,NA,CASSPLTSDTGELFF,TGTGCCAGCAGTCCTCTTACTAGCGACACCGGGGAGCTGTTTTTT
TRBJ2-1,TRBV3-1/TRBV3-2,TRBD2,NA,CASSTRGTSVNEQFF,TGTGCCAGCTCCACCAGAGGGACTAGCGTCAATGAGCAGTTCTTC
TRBJ1-2,TRBV30,NA,NA,CAWSGYDSNYGYTF,TGTGCCTGGAGTGGATACGACAGTAACTATGGCTACACCTTC
TRBJ2-7,TRBV24-1,NA,NA,CATSDTKLADEQYF,TGTGCCACCAGTGACACGAAACTAGCTGACGAGCAGTACTTC
TRBJ2-3,TRBV5-1,TRBD2,NA,CASSLGGTSADTQYF,TGCGCCAGCAGCTTGGGTGGGACTAGCGCAGATACGCAGTATTTT
TRBJ1-2,TRBV19,TRBD1,NA,CASSKIPGQMYGYTF,TGTGCCAGTAGTAAAATCCCGGGACAGATGTATGGCTACACCTTC
TRBJ1-6,TRBV7-2,NA,NA,CASSLGLASSADSPLHF,TGTGCCAGCAGCTTAGGGTTGGCTTCAAGCGCGGATTCACCCCTCCACTTT
TRBJ2-3,TRBV9,TRBD2,once,CASSVVSGGVAQYF,TGTGCCAGCAGCGTAGTTAGCGGGGGGGTCGCGCAGTATTTT
TRBJ1-1,TRBV18,TRBD1,NA,CASSTTGTEAFF,TGTGCCAGCTCAACGACAGGGACTGAAGCTTTCTTT
TRBJ1-6,TRBV28,NA,NA,CASSLSEGLSSYNSPLHF,TGTGCCAGCAGTTTATCGGAGGGGCTTAGCTCCTATAATTCACCCCTCCACTTT
TRBJ1-1,TRBV10-1,TRBD1,NA,CASRRQGRCEAFF,TGCGCCAGCAGAAGACAGGGTCGGTGTGAAGCTTTCTTT
TRBJ1-1,TRBV7-9,TRBD1,NA,CASSWDRGTEAFF,TGTGCCAGCAGCTGGGACAGGGGCACTGAAGCTTTCTTT
TRBJ2-3,TRBV19,NA,NA,CASSLGLSTDTQYF,TGTGCCAGTAGTCTCGGACTATCCACAGATACGCAGTATTTT
TRBJ2-1,TRBV19,TRBD2,NA,CASLPTGTSADNEQFF,TGTGCCAGCCTCCCGACCGGGACTAGCGCCGACAATGAGCAGTTCTTC
TRBJ2-7,TRBV3-1/TRBV3-2,NA,NA,CASSQDQGLSYEQYF,TGTGCCAGCAGCCAAGATCAGGGTCTCTCCTACGAGCAGTACTTC
TRBJ1-2,TRBV6-5,TRBD1,NA,CASSYSWDRGYGYTF,TGTGCCAGCAGTTACTCGTGGGACAGGGGGTATGGCTACACCTTC
TRBJ2-1,TRBV5-1,TRBD1,NA,CASSSTQTGTGYYNEQFF,TGCGCCAGCAGCTCGACCCAGACCGGGACAGGGTACTACAATGAGCAGTTCTTC